This T cell receptor (beta chain) was identified in a study of tissue T cells after allogeneic stem cell transplantation. The study's findings and limits: Anatomically similar tissues had similar TCR repertoires within each patient. Motif-based clustering found tissue-specific repertoire signatures shared across patients, though few clones were shared.

Marrow was aspirated from iliac crest or spine when possible, post-mortem. Concerning this clone: No antigen is known for it. One end of the junction does not line up with germline, which may come from a read error. The same CDR3 arises from other DNA sequences in this sample as well.

Sequencing was performed with immunoSEQ multiplex PCR; in TCRdb, only in-frame clones are kept and a portion is missing. The table has over a thousand clones, about 70% seen once. This receptor was obtained from an older male patient with steroid-refractory graft-versus-host disease after an allogeneic stem cell transplant. Part of the T cell pool may stem from the graft donor. Sample: bone marrow, taken at autopsy.

CDR3 in amino acids: CASRVGAGGGETQYF. CDR3 in DNA: TGCGCCAGCCGCGTGGGGGCCGGGGGGGGCGAGACCCAGTACTTC. The rearrangement joins TRBV5-6 to TRBJ2-5; TRBD2 aligns across 8 bases. Germline-derived CDR1 and CDR2 are SGHDT and YYEEEE. CDR3 length equals 15 residues.